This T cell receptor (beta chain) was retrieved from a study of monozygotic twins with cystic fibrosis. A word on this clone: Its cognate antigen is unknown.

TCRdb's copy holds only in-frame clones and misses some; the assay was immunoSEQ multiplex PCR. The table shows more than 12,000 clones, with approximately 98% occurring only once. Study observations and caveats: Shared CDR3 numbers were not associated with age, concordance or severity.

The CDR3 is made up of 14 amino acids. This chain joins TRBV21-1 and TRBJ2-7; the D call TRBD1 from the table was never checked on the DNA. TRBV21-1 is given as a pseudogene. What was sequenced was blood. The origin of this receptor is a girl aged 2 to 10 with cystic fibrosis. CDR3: CASFQSSADNEQYF. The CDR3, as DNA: TGTGCCAGCTTTCAAAGCTCGGCGGACAACGAGCAGTACTTC.